This TCR beta chain is drawn from a study of T cells in Graves' hyperthyroidism and ophthalmopathy. This clonotype came up many times. What it binds is unknown. RNA transcripts provided the source from which TCR beta CDR3 regions were amplified. HTBI primers were used for first-round RT-PCR of the TCR CDR3. MiXCR was run by TCRdb on the multiplex PCR reads, yielding one entry per CDR3 protein. The table has about 410,000 distinct CDR3 sequences, about 14% seen once. Ophthalmopathy patients all had a Clinical Activity Score of at least 3, a NOSPECS grade of at least 4 and disease under 3 months old. General study findings and limits: With a median lead of roughly 6.2 months before onset, the model predicted ophthalmopathy. Ophthalmopathy was distinguished from stable hyperthyroidism by 13 V-J signatures. Most thyroid-expanded clonotypes above 0.001 were also found in blood.

This receptor was obtained from a woman aged 25 to 45 with Graves' ophthalmopathy. Sequencing was performed on blood.

As DNA, the CDR3 is TGTGCCAGCAGCCAGGAAGTAAACTATGGCTACACCTTC. This codes for CASSQEVNYGYTF. The chain has TRBV14 and TRBJ1-2, with D uncertain. The germline CDR1 and CDR2 sequences are SGHDN and FVKESK. The CDR3 totals 13 residues. Trimming pared 3 bases from V and 2 bases from J, leaving 7 bases between.